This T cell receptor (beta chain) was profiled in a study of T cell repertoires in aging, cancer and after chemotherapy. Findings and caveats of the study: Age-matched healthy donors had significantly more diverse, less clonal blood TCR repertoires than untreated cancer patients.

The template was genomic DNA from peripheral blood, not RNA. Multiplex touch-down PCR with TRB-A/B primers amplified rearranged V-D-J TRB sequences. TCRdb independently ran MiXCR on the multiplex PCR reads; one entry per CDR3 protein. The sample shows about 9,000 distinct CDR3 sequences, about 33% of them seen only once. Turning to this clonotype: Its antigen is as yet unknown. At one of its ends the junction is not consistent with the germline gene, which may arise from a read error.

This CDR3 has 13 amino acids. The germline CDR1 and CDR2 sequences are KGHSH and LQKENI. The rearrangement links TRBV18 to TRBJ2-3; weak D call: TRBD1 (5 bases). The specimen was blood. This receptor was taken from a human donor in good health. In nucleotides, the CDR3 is TGTGCCAGCTCACCGGCAGGGTCAGATATGCAGTATTTT. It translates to CASSPAGSDMQYF.